This T cell receptor beta chain was identified during a study of cytomegalovirus exposure and HLA in healthy donors. Study-level points and caveats: A later analysis associated 15,000 to 20,000 TCR beta sequences with HLA alleles at a 0.05 false discovery rate.

Germline V gene lookup returns CDR1 SNHLY and CDR2 FYNNEI. V lost 4 bases, J lost 1 base, and 6 bases stayed unmatched. The length of the CDR3 is 16 residues. A remark on this clone: Its antigen is currently unknown.

Use of 60 Vbeta and 13 Jbeta primers characterized the PCR. The table came from immunoSEQ multiplex PCR; TCRdb's copy has only in-frame clones and leaves some out. The sample has 110,000 to 150,000 clones, about 70% seen once. The sample comprised PBMCs. The sequence derives from a man aged 60-69 years in good health and CMV-seronegative. The V call is TRBV2, the J call TRBJ1-5; 8 nucleotides match TRBD1. CDR3 DNA: TGTGCCAGCAGTGGGAGGACAGGGTTCAGCAATCAGCCCCAGCATTTT. Residues: CASSGRTGFSNQPQHF.